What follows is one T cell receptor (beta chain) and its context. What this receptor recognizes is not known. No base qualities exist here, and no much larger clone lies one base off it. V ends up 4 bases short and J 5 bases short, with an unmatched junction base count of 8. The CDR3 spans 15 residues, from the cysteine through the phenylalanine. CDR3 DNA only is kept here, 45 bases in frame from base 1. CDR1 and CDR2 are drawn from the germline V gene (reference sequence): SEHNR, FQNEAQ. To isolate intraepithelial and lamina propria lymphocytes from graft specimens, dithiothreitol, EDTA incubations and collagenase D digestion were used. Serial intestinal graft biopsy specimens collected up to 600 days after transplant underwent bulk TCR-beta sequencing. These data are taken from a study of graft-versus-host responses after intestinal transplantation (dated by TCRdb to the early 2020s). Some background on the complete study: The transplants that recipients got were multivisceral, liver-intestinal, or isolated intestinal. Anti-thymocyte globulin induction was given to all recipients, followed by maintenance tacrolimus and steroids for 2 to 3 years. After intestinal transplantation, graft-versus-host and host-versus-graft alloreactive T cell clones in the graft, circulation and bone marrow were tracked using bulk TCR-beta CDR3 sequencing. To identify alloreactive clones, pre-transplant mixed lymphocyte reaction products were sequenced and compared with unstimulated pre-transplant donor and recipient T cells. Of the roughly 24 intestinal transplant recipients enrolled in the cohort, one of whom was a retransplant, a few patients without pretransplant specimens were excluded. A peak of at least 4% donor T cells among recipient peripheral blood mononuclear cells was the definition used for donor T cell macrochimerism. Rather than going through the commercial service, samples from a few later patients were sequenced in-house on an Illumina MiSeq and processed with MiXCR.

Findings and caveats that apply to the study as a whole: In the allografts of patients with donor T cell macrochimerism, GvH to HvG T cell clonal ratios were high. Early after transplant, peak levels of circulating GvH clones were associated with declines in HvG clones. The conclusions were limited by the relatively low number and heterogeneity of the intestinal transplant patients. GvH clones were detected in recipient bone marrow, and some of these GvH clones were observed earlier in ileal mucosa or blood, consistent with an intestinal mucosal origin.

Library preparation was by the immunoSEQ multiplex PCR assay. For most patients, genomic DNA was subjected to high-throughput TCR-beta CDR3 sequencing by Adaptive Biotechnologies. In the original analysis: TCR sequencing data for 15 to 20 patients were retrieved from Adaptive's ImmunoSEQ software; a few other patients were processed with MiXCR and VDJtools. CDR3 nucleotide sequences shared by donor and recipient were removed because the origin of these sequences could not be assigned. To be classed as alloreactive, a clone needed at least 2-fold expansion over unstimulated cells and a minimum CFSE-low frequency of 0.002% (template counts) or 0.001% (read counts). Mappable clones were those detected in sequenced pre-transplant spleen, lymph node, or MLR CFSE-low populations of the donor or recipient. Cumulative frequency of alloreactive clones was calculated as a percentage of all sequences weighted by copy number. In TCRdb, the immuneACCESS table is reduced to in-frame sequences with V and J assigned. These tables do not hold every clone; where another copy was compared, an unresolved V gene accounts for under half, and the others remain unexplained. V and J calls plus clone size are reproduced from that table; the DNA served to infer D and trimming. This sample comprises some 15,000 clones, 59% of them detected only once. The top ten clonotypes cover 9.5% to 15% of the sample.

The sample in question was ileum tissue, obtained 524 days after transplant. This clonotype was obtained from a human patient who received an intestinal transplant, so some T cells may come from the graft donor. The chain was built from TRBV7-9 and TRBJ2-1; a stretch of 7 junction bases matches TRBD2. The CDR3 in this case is CASSSVSGVHNEQFF. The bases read TGTGCCAGCAGCTCGGTGAGCGGGGTCCACAATGAGCAGTTCTTC.